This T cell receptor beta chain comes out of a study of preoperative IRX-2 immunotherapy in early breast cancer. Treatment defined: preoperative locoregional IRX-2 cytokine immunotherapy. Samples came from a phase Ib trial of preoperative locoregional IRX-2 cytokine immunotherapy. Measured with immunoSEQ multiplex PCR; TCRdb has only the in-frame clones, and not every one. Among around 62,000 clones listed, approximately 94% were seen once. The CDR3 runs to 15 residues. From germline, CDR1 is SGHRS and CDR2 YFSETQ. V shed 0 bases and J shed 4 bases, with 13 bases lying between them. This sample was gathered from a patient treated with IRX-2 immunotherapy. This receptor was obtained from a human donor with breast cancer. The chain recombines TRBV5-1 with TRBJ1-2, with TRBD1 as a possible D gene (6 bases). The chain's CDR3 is CASSLAWGRGYGYTF. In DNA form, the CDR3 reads TGCGCCAGCAGCTTGGCGTGGGGGCGCGGCTATGGCTACACCTTC.